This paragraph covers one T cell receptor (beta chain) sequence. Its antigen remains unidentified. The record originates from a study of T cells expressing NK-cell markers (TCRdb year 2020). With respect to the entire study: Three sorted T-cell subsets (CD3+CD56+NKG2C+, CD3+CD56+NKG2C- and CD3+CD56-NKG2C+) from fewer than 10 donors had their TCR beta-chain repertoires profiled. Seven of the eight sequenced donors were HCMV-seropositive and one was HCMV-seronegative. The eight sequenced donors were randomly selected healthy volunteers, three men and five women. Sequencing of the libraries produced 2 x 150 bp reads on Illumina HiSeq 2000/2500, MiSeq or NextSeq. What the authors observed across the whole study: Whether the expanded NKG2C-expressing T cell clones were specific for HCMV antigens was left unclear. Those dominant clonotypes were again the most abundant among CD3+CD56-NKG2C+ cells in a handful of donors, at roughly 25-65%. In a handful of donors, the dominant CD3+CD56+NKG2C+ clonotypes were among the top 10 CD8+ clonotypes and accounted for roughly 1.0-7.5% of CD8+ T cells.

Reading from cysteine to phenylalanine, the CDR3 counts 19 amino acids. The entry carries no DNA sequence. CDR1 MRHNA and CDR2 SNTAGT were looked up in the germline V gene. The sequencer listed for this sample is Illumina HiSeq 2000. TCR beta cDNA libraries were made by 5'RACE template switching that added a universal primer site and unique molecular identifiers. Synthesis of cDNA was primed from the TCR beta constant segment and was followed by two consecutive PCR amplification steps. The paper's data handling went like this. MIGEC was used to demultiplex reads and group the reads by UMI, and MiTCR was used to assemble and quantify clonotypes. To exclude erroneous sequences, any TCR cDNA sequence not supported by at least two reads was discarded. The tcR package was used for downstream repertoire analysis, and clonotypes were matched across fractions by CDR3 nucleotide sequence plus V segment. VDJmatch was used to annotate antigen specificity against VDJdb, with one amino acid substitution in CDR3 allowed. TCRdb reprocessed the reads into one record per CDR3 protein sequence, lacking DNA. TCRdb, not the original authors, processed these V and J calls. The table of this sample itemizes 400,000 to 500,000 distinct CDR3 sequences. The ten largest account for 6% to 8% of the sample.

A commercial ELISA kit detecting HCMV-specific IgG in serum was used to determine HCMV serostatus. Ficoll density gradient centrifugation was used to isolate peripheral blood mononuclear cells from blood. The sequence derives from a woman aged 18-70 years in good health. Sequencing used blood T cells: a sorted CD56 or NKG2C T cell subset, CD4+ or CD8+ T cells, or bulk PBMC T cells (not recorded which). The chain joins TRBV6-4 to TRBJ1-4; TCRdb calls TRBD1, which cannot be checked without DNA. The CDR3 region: CASSDPGQGALATNEKLFF.